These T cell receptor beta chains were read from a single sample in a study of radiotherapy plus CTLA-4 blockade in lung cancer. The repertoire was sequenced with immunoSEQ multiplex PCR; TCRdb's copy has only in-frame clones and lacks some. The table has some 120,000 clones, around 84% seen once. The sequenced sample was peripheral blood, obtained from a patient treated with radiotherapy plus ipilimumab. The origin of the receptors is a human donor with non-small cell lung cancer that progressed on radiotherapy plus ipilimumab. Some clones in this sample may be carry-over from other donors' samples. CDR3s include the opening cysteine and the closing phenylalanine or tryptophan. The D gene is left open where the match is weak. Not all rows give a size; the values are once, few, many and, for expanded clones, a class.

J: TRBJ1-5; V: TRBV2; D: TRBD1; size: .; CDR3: CARGGQGIGQPQHF; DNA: TGTGCCCGCGGGGGACAGGGAATAGGTCAGCCCCAGCATTTT
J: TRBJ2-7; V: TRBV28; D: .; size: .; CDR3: CASSLSDIYEQYF; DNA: TGTGCCAGCAGCCTCTCGGACATCTACGAGCAGTACTTC
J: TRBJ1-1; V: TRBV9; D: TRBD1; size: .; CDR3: CASSVGQGGMNTEAFF; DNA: TGTGCCAGCAGCGTAGGACAGGGCGGTATGAACACTGAAGCTTTCTTT
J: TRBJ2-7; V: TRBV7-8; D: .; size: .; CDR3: CASRPTGRAYEQYF; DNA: TGTGCCAGCAGACCCACAGGGAGGGCATACGAGCAGTACTTC
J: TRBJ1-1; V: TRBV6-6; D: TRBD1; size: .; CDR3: CASRAGQGFTEAFF; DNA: TGTGCCAGCAGGGCCGGACAGGGGTTCACTGAAGCTTTCTTT
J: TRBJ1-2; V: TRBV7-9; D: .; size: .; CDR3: CASSPPQGGYTF; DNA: TGTGCCAGCAGCCCGCCTCAGGGTGGCTACACCTTC
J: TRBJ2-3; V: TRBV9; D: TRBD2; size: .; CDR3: CASSVAGGSDTQYF; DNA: TGTGCCAGCAGCGTAGCGGGGGGTTCAGATACGCAGTATTTT
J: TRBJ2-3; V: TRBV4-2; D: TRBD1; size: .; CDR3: CASSQGQGDTQYF; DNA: TGTGCCAGCAGCCAGGGACAGGGAGATACGCAGTATTTT
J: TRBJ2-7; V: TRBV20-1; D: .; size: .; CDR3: CSPSDYEQYF; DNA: TGCAGTCCTAGCGACTACGAGCAGTACTTC
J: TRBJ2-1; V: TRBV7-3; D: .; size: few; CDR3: CASSLGTPLDEQFF; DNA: TGTGCCAGCAGCTTGGGGACACCGTTGGATGAGCAGTTCTTC
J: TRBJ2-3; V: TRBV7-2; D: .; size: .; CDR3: CASSNRVDTQYF; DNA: TGTGCCAGCAGCAACAGGGTGGATACGCAGTATTTT
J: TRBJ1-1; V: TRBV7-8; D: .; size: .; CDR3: CASSLGAGGEAFF; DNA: TGTGCCAGCAGCTTGGGGGCCGGGGGTGAAGCTTTCTTT
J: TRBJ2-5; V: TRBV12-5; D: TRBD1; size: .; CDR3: CASGRQGWETQYF; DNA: TGTGCTAGTGGCAGACAGGGGTGGGAGACCCAGTACTTC
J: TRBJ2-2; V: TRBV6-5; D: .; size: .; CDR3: CASRGRLDYTGELFF; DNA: TGTGCCAGCAGGGGACGTCTCGACTACACCGGGGAGCTGTTTTTT
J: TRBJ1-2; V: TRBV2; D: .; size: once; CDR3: CASKSNRPGYTF; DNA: TGTGCCAGCAAGAGTAACCGCCCTGGCTACACCTTC
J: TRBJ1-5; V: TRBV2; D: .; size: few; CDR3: CASSANSNQPQHF; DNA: TGTGCCAGCAGTGCCAATAGCAATCAGCCCCAGCATTTT
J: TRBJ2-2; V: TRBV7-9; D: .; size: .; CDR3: CASSTTEGAGELFF; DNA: TGTGCCAGCAGTACCACGGAGGGCGCCGGGGAGCTGTTTTTT
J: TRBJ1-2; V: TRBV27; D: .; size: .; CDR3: CASTPLQGLANYGYTF; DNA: TGTGCCAGCACCCCCCTACAGGGTTTAGCTAACTATGGCTACACCTTC
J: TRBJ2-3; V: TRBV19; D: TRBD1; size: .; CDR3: CASSIPGQGRDTQYF; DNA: TGTGCCAGTAGTATCCCGGGACAGGGAAGAGATACGCAGTATTTT
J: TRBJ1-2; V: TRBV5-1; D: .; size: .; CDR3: CASSFPGVGYGYTF; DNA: TGCGCCAGCAGCTTTCCGGGGGTTGGCTATGGCTACACCTTC
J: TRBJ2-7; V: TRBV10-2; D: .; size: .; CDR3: CATRPGGSYEQYF; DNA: TGCGCCACCCGGCCCGGGGGCTCCTACGAGCAGTACTTC
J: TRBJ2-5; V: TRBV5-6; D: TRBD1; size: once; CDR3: CASSPGQDEETQYF; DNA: TGTGCCAGCAGCCCCGGACAGGACGAAGAGACCCAGTACTTC
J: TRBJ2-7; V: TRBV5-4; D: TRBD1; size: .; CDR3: CASSSRDSSYEQYF; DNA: TGTGCCAGCAGCTCAAGGGACAGTTCCTACGAGCAGTACTTC
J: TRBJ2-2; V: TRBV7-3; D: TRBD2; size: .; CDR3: CASSTSSGVAGELFF; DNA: TGTGCCAGCAGCACATCGAGCGGGGTGGCCGGGGAGCTGTTTTTT
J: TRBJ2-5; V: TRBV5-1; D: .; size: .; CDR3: CASSLMTFGGETQYF; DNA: TGCGCCAGCAGCTTAATGACATTCGGAGGGGAGACCCAGTACTTC
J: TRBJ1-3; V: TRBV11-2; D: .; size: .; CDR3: CASSLWGDPGNTIYF; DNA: TGTGCCAGCAGCCTGTGGGGGGATCCTGGAAACACCATATATTTT
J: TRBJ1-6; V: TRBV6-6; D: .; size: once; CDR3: CASSLRDANSPLHF; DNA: TGTGCCAGCAGTCTCCGGGACGCTAATTCACCCCTCCACTTT
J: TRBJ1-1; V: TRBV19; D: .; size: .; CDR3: CASSMVGLPEAFF; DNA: TGTGCCAGTAGTATGGTAGGTCTCCCTGAAGCTTTCTTT